The clone carrying this T cell receptor (beta chain) has only a few counts. The data were obtained in a study of long-term antiretroviral therapy in people with HIV. Sequencing used immunoSEQ v3.0 at survey level. Produced via immunoSEQ multiplex PCR; TCRdb's table is partial and in-frame only. The sample yields some 14,000 clones, 80% to 90% seen once. V shed 1 base and J shed 0 bases, with 10 bases lying between them. The CDR3 has 16 amino acids. Germline CDR1 is SEHNR and CDR2 is FQNEAQ (reference sequence). For each donor, at least one pre-ART and at least two post-ART PBMC samples were available. This chain uses TRBV7-9 with TRBJ1-3, with D possibly matching TRBD1 (5 bases). The sample here was unsorted PBMCs, taken 0.4 years after starting antiretroviral therapy. The TCR originated in a young man with HIV. The CDR3 DNA follows: TGTGCCAGCAGCTTAGGGGACGGTGACTCTGGAAACACCATATATTTT. Translating it yields CASSLGDGDSGNTIYF.